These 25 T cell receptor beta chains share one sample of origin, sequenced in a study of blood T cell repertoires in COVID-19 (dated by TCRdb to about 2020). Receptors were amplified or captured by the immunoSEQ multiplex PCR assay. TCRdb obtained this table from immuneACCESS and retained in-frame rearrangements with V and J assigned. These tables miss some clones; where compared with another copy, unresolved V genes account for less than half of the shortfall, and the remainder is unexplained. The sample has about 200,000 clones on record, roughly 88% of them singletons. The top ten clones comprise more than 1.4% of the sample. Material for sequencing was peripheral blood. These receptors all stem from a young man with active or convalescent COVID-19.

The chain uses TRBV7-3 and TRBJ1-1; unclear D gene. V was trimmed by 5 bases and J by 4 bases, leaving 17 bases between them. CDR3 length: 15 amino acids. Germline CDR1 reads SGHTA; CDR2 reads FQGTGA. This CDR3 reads CASSPLGSLATEAFF. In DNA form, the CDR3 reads TGTGCCAGCAGCCCCCTTGGCTCCCTGGCCACTGAAGCTTTCTTT. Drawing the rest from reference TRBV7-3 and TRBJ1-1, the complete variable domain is GAGVSQTPSNKVTEKGKYVELRCDPISGHTALYWYRQSLGQGPEFLIYFQGTGAADDSGLPNDRFFAVRPEGSVSTLKIQRTERGDSAVYLCASSPLGSLATEAFFGQGTRLTVV.

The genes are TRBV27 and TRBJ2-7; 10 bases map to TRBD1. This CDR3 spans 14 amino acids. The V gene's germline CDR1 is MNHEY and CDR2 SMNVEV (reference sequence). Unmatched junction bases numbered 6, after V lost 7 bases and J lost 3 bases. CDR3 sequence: CASIRTGGIYEQYF. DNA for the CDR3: TGTGCCAGCATCAGGACAGGGGGGATCTACGAGCAGTACTTC.

The CDR3 here is CASSGEGGTSSYNEQFF. In DNA, the CDR3 is TGCGCCAGCAGCGGGGAGGGCGGAACGAGCTCCTACAATGAGCAGTTCTTC. This chain links TRBV5-1 with TRBJ2-1, with 7 bases aligning to TRBD2. V gave up 4 bases and J gave up 0 bases; unmatched junction bases: 10. The length of the CDR3 is 17 residues. Germline V gives CDR1 SGHRS, CDR2 YFSETQ.

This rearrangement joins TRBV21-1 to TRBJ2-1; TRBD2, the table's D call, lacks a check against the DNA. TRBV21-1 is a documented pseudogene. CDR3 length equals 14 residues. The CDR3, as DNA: TGTGCCAGCATAGCGGGGATGATCCACAATGAGCAGTTCTTC. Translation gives CASIAGMIHNEQFF.

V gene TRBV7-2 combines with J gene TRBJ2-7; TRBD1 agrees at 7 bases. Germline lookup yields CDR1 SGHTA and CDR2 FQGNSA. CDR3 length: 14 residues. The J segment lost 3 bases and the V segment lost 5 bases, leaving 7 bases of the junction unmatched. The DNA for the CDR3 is TGTGCCAGCAGCCCCGGGACAGCAAACTACGAGCAGTACTTC. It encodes CASSPGTANYEQYF.

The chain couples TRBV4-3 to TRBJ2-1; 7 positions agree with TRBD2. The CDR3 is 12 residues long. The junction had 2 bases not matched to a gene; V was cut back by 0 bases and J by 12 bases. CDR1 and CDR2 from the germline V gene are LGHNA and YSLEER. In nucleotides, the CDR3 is TGCGCCAGCAGCCAAGAAGCGGGGATGCAGTTCTTC. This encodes CASSQEAGMQFF.

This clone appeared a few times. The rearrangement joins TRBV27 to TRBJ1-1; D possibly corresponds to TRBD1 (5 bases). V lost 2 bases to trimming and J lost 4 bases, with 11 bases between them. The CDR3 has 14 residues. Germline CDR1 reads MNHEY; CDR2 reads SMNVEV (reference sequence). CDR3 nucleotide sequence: TGTGCCAGCAGTTTACGGGGGGGGGTCACTGAAGCTTTCTTT. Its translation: CASSLRGGVTEAFF.

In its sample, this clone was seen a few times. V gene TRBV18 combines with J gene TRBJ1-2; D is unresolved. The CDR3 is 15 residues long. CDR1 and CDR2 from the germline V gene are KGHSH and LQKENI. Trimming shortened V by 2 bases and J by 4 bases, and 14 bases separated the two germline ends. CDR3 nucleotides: TGTGCCAGCTCACCAACCGATGGAGGGCTCTATGGCTACACCTTC. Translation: CASSPTDGGLYGYTF.

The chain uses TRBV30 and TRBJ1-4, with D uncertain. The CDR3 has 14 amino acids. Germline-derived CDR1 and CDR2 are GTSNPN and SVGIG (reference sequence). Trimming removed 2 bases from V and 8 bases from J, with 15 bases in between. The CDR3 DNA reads TGTGCCTGGAGTTATTTATCGGGAAGGGAAAAACTGTTTTTT. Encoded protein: CAWSYLSGREKLFF.

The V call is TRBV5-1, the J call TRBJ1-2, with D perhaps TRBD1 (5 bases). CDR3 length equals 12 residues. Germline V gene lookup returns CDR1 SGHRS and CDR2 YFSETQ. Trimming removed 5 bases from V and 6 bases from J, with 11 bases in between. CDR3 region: CASRPGGDGYTF. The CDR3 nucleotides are TGCGCCAGCAGACCCGGGGGGGATGGCTACACCTTC.

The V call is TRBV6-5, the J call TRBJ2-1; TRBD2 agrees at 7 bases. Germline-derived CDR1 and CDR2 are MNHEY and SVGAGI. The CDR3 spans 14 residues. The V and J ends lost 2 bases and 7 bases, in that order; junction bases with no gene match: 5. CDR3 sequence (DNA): TGTGCCAGCAGTTACGGACTAGTCTTAAATGAGCAGTTCTTC. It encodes CASSYGLVLNEQFF.

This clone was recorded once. The CDR3 sequence is CASRAQAYQPQHF. The CDR3 region has the DNA TGTGCCAGCAGGGCGCAGGCCTATCAGCCCCAGCATTTT. The chain carries TRBV6-5 and TRBJ1-5; D gene uncertain. Germline V gene lookup returns CDR1 MNHEY and CDR2 SVGAGI. The CDR3 is 13 amino acids. V lost 6 bases, J lost 5 bases, and 11 bases lay in between.

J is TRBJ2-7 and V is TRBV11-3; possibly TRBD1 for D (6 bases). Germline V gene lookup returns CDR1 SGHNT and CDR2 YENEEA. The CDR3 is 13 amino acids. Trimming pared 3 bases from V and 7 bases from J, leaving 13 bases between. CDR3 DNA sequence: TGTGCCAGCAGCTTCCGGACAGAGGAGGAGCAGTACTTC. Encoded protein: CASSFRTEEEQYF.

CDR3 sequence (DNA): TGTGCCAGCAGTCGCGATCACCTGAACACTGAAGCTTTCTTT. This gives the protein CASSRDHLNTEAFF. The chain has TRBV6-5 and TRBJ1-1, with D hard to call. Germline V gene sequence: CDR1 MNHEY, CDR2 SVGAGI. The ends were cut back, 5 bases at V and 0 bases at J, with 10 bases in the middle. The CDR3 sequence is 14 residues long.

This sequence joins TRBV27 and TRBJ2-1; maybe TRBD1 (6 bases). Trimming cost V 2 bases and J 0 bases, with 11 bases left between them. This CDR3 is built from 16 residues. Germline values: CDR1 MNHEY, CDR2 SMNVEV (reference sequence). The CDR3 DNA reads TGTGCCAGCAGTTTAACAGGGATTAGCTCCTACAATGAGCAGTTCTTC. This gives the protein CASSLTGISSYNEQFF.

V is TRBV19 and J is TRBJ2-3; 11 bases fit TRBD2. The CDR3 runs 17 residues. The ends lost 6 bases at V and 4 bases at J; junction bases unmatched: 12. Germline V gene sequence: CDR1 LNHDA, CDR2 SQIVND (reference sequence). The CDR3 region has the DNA TGTGCCAGTAGGAGGAGAACTAGCGGGAGTGTCGCAGATACGCAGTATTTT. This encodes CASRRRTSGSVADTQYF.

The CDR3 region has the DNA TGTGCCAGCAGTGAGAGCAATGGGAAAGTCGGGAACGAGCAGTACTTC. It encodes CASSESNGKVGNEQYF. The V call is TRBV2, the J call TRBJ2-7; D is perhaps TRBD2 (5 bases). Trimming took 3 bases from V and 5 from J, leaving 20 bases between them. The germline CDR1 and CDR2 sequences are SNHLY and FYNNEI. The length of the CDR3 is 16 residues.

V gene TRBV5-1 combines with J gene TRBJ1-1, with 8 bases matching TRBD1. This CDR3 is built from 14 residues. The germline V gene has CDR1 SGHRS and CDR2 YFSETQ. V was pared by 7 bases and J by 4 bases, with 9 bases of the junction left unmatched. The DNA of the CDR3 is TGCGCCAGCTCCTTGGACAGGGCGTTCACTGAAGCTTTCTTT. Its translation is CASSLDRAFTEAFF.

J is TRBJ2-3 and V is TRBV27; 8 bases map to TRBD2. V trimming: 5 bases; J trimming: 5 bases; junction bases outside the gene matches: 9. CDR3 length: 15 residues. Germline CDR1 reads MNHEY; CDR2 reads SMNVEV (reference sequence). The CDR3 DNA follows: TGTGCCAGCAGTGCCTTAGCGGGACTTAAAGATACGCAGTATTTT. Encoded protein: CASSALAGLKDTQYF.

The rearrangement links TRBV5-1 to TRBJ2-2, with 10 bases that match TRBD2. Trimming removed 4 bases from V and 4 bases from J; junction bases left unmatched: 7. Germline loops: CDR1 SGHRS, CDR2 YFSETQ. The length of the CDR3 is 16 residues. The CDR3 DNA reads TGCGCCAGCAGCCTGGGGGCTAGCGGGAGCACCGGGGAGCTGTTTTTT. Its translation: CASSLGASGSTGELFF. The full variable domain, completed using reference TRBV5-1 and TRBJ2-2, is KAGVTQTPRYLIKTRGQQVTLSCSPISGHRSVSWYQQTPGQGLQFLFEYFSETQRNKGNFPGRFSGRQFSNSRSEMNVSTLELGDSALYLCASSLGASGSTGELFFGEGSRLTVL.

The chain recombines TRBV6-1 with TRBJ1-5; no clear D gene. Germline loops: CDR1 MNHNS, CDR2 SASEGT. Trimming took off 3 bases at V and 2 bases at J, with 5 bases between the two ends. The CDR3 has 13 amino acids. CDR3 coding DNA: TGTGCCAGCAGTGATCGGGGCAATCAGCCCCAGCATTTT. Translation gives CASSDRGNQPQHF.

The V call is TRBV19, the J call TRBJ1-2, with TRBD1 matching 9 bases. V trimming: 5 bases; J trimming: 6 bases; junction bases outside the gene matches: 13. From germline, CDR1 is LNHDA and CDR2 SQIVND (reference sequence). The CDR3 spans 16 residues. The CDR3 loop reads CASSQRDRVVLDGYTF. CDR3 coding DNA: TGTGCCAGTAGTCAACGGGACAGGGTCGTCTTAGATGGCTACACCTTC.

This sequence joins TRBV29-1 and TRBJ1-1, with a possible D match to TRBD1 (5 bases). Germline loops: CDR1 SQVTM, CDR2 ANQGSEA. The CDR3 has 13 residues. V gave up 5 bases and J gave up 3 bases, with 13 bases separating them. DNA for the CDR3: TGCAGCGTTCTGGGGGGGGATCACACTGAAGCTTTCTTT. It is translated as CSVLGGDHTEAFF.

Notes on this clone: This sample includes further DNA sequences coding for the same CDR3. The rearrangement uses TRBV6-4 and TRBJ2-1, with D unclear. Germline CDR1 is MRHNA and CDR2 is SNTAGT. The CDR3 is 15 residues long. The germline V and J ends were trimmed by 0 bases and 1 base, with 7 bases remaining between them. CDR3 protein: CASSDSGSSYNEQFF. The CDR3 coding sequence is TGTGCCAGCAGTGACTCCGGGTCTTCCTACAATGAGCAGTTCTTC.

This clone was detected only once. In nucleotides, the CDR3 is TGTGCCACCAGTGAAGAGTTAGCGGGAGGTGGCGAGCAGTACTTC. The encoded protein is CATSEELAGGGEQYF. This chain connects TRBV24-1 to TRBJ2-7; TRBD2 matches 10 bases. The CDR3 is 15 amino acids. Trimming at V came to 4 bases and at J to 6 bases, leaving 8 bases not matched to a gene. Germline V gene lookup returns CDR1 KGHDR and CDR2 SFDVKD.